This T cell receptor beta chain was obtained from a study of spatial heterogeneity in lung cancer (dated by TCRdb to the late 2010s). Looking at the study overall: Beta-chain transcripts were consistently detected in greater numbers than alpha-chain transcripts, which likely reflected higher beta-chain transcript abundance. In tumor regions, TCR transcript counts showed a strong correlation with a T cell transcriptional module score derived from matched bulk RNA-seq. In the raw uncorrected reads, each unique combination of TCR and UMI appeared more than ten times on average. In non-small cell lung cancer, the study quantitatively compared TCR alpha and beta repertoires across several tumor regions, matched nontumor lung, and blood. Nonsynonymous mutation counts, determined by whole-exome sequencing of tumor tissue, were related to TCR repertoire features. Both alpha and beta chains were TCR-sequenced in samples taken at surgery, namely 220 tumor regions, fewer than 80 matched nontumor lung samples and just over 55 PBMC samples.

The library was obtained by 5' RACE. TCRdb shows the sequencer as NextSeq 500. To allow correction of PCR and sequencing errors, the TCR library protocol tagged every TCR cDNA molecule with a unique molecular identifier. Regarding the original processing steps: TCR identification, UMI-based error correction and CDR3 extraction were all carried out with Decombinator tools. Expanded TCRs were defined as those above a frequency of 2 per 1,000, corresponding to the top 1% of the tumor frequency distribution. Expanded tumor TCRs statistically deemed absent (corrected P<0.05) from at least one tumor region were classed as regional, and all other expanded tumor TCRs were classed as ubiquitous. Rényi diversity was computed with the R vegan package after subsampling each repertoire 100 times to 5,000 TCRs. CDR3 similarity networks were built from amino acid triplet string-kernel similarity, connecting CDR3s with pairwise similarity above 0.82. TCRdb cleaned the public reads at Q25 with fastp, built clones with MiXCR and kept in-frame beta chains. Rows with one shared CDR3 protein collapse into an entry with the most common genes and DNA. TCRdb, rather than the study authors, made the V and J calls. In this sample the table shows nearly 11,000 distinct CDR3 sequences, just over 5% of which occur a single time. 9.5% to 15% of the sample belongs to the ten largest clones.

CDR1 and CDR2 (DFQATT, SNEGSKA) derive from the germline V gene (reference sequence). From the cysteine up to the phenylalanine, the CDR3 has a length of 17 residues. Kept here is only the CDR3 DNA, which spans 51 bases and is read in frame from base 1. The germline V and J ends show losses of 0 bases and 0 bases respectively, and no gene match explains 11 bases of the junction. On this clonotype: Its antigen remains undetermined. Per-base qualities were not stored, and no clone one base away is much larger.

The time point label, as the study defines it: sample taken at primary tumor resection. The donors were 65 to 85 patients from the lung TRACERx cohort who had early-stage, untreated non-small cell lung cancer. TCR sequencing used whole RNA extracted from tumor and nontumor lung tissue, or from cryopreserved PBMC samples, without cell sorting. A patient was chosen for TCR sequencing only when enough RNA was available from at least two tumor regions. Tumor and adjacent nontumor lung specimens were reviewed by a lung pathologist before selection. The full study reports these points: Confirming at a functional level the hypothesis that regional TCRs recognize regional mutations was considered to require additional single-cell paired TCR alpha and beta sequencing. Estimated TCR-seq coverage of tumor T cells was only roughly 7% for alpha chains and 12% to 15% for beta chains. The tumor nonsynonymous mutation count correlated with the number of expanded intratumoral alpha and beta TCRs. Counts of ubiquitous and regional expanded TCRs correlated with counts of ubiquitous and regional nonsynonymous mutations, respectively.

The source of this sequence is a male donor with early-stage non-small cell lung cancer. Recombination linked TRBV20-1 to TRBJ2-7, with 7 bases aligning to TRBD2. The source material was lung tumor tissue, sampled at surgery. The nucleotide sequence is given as TGCAGTGCTAGAGAACCCATAGCGGGTCCTAGCTCCTACGAGCAGTACTTC. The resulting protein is CSAREPIAGPSSYEQYF.